This TCR beta chain was observed in a study of T cells in Graves' hyperthyroidism and ophthalmopathy. Study details: At the time of initial diagnosis and before any treatment, peripheral blood was collected.

Amplification targeted TCR beta CDR3 regions from RNA transcripts. The HTBI primer set served for first-round RT-PCR of the TCR CDR3. TCRdb reprocessed the multiplex PCR reads with MiXCR, giving one entry per CDR3 protein. The data show under 350,000 distinct CDR3 sequences, 25% to 30% seen once. Study-wide results and limits: Most thyroid clonotypes that were expanded above 0.001 also turned up in blood.

Thyroid ultrasound, orbital computed tomography, clinical symptoms, and serum thyroxine and TRAb underpinned diagnoses. Sampled blood dates from first hyperthyroidism diagnosis, and it precedes any ophthalmopathy symptoms. This clonotype was recorded at least ten times. What it recognizes is unknown. This TCR derives from a man between 40 and 49 years old with Graves' hyperthyroidism that later progressed to Graves' ophthalmopathy. Input material: blood.

The CDR3 is CASSWGSGYEQYF. The CDR3 nucleotides are TGTGCCAGCAGTTGGGGGAGTGGGTACGAGCAGTACTTC. The genes are TRBV28 and TRBJ2-7, with D perhaps being TRBD1 or TRBD2 (5 bases each). V dropped 4 bases and J dropped 4 bases, with 11 bases sitting between them. The CDR3 length is 13 residues. Germline CDR1 MDHEN, CDR2 SYDVKM.